Presented here are 9 T cell receptor beta chains from one specimen sequenced in a study of cytomegalovirus exposure and HLA in healthy donors. Primers for the PCR totalled 60 Vbeta and 13 Jbeta. Generated by immunoSEQ multiplex PCR, the TCRdb table keeps only in-frame clones and is missing some. The profile shows around 200,000 clones, 80% to 90% of them singletons. Sequences were obtained from PBMCs. These receptors came from a girl aged 2-9 years in good health and CMV-seropositive.

CDR3 bases: TGTGCCAGCAGCACCGGGACAGCTACTAACTATGGCTACACCTTC. Amino acids: CASSTGTATNYGYTF. The rearrangement links TRBV11-2 to TRBJ1-2, with TRBD1 matching over 7 bases. The germline V gene has CDR1 SGHAT and CDR2 FQNNGV. Trimming removed 5 bases from V and 0 bases from J; junction bases left unmatched: 6. The CDR3 contains 15 residues. The whole variable domain, remainder taken from reference TRBV11-2 and TRBJ1-2, is EAGVAQSPRYKIIEKRQSVAFWCNPISGHATLYWYQQILGQGPKLLIQFQNNGVVDDSQLPKDRFSAERLKGVDSTLKIQPAKLEDSAVYLCASSTGTATNYGYTFGSGTRLTVV.

This chain connects TRBV15 to TRBJ1-1, with D uncertain. CDR3 length: 15 residues. Per the germline V gene, CDR1 is LNHNV and CDR2 is YYDKDF (reference sequence). Between the trimmed V and J ends, which lost 0 bases and 1 base, there was a span of 9 bases. The CDR3 nucleotides are TGTGCCACCAGCAGAGATCTAGGATCGAACACTGAAGCTTTCTTT. It specifies CATSRDLGSNTEAFF.

This clone was detected only a few times. CDR3 sequence: CASSYPGYEQFF. DNA for the CDR3: TGTGCCAGCAGTTATCCGGGGTATGAGCAGTTCTTC. The chain couples TRBV6-5 to TRBJ2-1; a possible D gene is TRBD2 (5 bases). The CDR3 runs to 12 residues. Trimming removed 3 bases at V and 8 bases at J, with 8 bases between. Germline V gene sequence: CDR1 MNHEY, CDR2 SVGAGI.

The V gene is TRBV6-5, the J gene TRBJ2-5, with D unresolved. Germline CDR1 reads MNHEY; CDR2 reads SVGAGI. The CDR3 extends over 14 amino acids. V was cut by 0 bases and J by 2 bases, with 7 bases left in between. The CDR3 sequence is CASSYSLRQETQYF. DNA for the CDR3: TGTGCCAGCAGTTACTCGTTGCGGCAAGAGACCCAGTACTTC.

V is TRBV11-2 and J is TRBJ1-2; 10 positions agree with TRBD1. This CDR3 region has 15 residues. Germline V gives CDR1 SGHAT, CDR2 FQNNGV. V trimming: 5 bases; J trimming: 6 bases; junction bases outside the gene matches: 9. CDR3 loop: CASSTFYGTGDGYTF. Written as DNA, the CDR3 is TGTGCCAGCAGCACCTTTTATGGGACAGGGGATGGCTACACCTTC.

The chain links TRBV1 to TRBJ2-3; the listed D gene, TRBD2, was not tested against the DNA. TRBV1 is a pseudogene. The CDR3 is 17 residues long. This chain's CDR3 is CTSSQGAGVVVKDTQYF. For the CDR3, the DNA is TGCACCAGCAGCCAAGGTGCCGGGGTAGTAGTGAAAGATACGCAGTATTTT.

The rearrangement joins TRBV25-1 to TRBJ1-4; weak D call: TRBD1 (6 bases). Germline V gene sequence: CDR1 MGHDK, CDR2 SYGVNS. The CDR3 is 15 residues long. V shed 6 bases and J shed 5 bases, with 16 bases lying between them. CDR3 sequence (DNA): TGTGCCAGCAGCCGAGGAGCAGGGGAAAATGAAAAACTGTTTTTT. Encoded protein: CASSRGAGENEKLFF.

V is TRBV27 and J is TRBJ2-3; 7 positions agree with TRBD1. This CDR3 has 16 amino acids. Germline V CDR1 and CDR2: MNHEY, SMNVEV (reference sequence). V trimming: 5 bases; J trimming: 0 bases; junction bases outside the gene matches: 8. The CDR3 sequence is CASSALTGFSTDTQYF. Written as DNA, the CDR3 is TGTGCCAGCAGTGCCTTGACAGGGTTTAGCACAGATACGCAGTATTTT.

The rearrangement links TRBV18 to TRBJ1-5; D is unclear. The CDR3 runs to 14 residues. Trimming pared 3 bases from V and 1 base from J, leaving 7 bases between. Germline values: CDR1 KGHSH, CDR2 LQKENI. The CDR3 nucleotides are TGTGCCAGCTCACCGACACGAAGCAATCAGCCCCAGCATTTT. Protein: CASSPTRSNQPQHF. Supplemented by reference TRBV18 and TRBJ1-5, the full variable domain reads NAGVMQNPRHLVRRRGQEARLRCSPMKGHSHVYWYRQLPEEGLKFMVYLQKENIIDESGMPKERFSAEFPKEGPSILRIQQVVRGDSAAYFCASSPTRSNQPQHFGDGTRLSIL.